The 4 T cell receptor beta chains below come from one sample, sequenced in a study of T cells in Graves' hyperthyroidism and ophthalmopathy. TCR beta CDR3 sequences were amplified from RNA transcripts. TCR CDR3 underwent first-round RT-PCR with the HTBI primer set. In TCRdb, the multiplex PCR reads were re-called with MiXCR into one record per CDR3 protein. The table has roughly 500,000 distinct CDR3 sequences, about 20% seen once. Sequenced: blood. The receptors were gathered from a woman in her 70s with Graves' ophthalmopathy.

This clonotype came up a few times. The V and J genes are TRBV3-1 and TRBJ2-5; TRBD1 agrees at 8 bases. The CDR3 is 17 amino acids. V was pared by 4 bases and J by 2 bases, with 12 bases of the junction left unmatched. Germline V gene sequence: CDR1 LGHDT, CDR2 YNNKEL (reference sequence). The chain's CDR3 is CASSPTLGTGHQETQYF. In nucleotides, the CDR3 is TGTGCCAGCAGCCCCACCCTCGGGACAGGACATCAAGAGACCCAGTACTTC.

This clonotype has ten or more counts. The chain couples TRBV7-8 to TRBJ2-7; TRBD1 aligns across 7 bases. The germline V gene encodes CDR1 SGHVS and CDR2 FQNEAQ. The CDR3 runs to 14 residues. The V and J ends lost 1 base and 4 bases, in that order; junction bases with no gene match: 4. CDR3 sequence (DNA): TGTGCCAGCAGCTTAGTGGCAGGGGGATACGAGCAGTACTTC. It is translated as CASSLVAGGYEQYF. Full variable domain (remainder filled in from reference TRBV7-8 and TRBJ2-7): GAGVSQSPRYKVAKRGQDVALRCDPISGHVSLFWYQQALGQGPEFLTYFQNEAQLDKSGLPSDRFFAERPEGSVSTLKIQRTQQEDSAVYLCASSLVAGGYEQYFGPGTRLTVT.

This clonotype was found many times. DNA for the CDR3: TGTGCCACCAGCACGGACAGGGCCTCCTACGAGCAGTACTTC. Its protein is CATSTDRASYEQYF. The V gene is TRBV15, the J gene TRBJ2-7; 8 bases are a match to TRBD1. The CDR3 runs 14 residues. With 4 bases clipped from V and 0 bases from J, the junction kept 2 bases outside the gene matches. Germline V gene sequence: CDR1 LNHNV, CDR2 YYDKDF (reference sequence).

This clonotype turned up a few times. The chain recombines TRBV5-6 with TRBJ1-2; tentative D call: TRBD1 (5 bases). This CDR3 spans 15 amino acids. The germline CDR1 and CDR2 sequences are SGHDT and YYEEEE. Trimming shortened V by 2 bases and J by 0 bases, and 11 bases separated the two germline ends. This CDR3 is CASSFRVSANYGYTF. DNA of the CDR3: TGTGCCAGCAGCTTCAGGGTCTCGGCTAACTATGGCTACACCTTC.